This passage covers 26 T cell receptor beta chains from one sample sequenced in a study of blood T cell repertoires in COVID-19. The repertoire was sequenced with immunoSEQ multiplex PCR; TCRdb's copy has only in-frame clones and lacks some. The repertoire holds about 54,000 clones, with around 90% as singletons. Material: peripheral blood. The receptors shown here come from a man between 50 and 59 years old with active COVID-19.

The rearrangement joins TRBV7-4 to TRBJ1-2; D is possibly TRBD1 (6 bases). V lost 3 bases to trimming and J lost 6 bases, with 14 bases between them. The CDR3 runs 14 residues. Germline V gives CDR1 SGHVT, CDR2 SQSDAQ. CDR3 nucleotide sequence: TGTGCCAGCAGCTTTCGGACAGTTAGAAATGGCTACACCTTC. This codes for CASSFRTVRNGYTF.

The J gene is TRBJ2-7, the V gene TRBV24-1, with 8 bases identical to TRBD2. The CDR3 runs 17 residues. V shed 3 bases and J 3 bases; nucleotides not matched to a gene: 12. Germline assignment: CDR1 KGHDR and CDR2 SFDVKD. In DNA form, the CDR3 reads TGTGCCACCAGTGATGCCTTGAGGAGCGGGGGAGGCTACGAGCAGTACTTC. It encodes CATSDALRSGGGYEQYF.

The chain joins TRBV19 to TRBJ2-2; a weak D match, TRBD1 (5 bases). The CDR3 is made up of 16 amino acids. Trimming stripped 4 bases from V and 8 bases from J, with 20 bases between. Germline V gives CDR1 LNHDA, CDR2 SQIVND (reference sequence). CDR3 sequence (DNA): TGTGCCAGTAGTACAGGGCCACGTCGCGAGTCGGGGGAGCTGTTTTTT. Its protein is CASSTGPRRESGELFF.

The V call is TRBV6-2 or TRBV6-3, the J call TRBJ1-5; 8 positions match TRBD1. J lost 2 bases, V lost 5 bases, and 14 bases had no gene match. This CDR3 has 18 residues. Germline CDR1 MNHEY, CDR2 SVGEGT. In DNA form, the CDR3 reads TGTGCCAGCAGTGACGACAGGGGCGGCGAACTAGGCAATCAGCCCCAGCATTTT. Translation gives CASSDDRGGELGNQPQHF.

The CDR3 sequence: CASSLDPPGTEGETQYF. In DNA form, the CDR3 reads TGTGCCAGCAGCTTAGACCCTCCCGGGACAGAGGGAGAGACCCAGTACTTC. The chain is built from TRBV11-3 and TRBJ2-5, with 7 bases aligning to TRBD1. V was clipped by 0 bases and J by 4 bases; unmatched bases: 11. The CDR3 totals 17 residues. Per germline, CDR1 SGHNT and CDR2 YENEEA.

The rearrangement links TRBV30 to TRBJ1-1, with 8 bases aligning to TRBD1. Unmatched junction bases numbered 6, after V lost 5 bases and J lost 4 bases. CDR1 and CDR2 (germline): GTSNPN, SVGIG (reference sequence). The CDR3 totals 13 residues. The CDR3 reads CAWGTGQSTEAFF. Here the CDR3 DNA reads TGTGCCTGGGGGACAGGACAGTCCACTGAAGCTTTCTTT.

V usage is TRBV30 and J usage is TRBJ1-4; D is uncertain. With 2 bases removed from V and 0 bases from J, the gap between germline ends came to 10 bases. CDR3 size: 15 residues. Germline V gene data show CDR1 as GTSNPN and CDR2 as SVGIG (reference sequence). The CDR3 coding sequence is TGTGCCTGGAGTTATCCAGGATCAACTAATGAAAAACTGTTTTTT. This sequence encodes CAWSYPGSTNEKLFF.

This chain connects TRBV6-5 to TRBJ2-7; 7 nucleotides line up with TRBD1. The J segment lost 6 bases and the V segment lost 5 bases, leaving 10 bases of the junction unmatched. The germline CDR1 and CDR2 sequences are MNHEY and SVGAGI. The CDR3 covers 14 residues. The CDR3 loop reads CASSRTTGVGEQYF. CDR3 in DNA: TGTGCCAGCAGTCGTACTACAGGGGTGGGCGAGCAGTACTTC.

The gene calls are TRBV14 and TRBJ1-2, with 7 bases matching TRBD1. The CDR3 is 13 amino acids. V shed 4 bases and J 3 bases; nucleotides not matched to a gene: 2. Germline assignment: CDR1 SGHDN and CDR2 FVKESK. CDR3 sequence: CASSPGQDYGYTF. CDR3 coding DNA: TGTGCCAGCAGCCCAGGACAGGACTATGGCTACACCTTC.

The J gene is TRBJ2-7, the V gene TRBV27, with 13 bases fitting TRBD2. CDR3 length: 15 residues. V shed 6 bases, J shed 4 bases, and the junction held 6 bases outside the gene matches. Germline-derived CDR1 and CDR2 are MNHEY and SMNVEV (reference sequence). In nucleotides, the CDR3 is TGTGCCAGCAGCCGTAGACTAGCGGGAGGTTACGAGCAGTACTTC. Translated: CASSRRLAGGYEQYF.

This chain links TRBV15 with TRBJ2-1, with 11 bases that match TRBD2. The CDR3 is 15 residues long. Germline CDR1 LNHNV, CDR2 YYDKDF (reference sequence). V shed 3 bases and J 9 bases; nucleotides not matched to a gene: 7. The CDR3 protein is CATSSYSGGAGEQFF. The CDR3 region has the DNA TGTGCCACCAGCAGTTATAGCGGGGGGGCGGGTGAGCAGTTCTTC.

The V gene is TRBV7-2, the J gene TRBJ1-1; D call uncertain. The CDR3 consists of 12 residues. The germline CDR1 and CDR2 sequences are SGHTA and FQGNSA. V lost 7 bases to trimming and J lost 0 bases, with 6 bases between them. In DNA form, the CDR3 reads TGTGCCAGCATTACACTGAACACTGAAGCTTTCTTT. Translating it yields CASITLNTEAFF. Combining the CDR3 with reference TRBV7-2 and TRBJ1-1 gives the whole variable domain GAGVSQSPSNKVTEKGKDVELRCDPISGHTALYWYRQSLGQGLEFLIYFQGNSAPDKSGLPSDRFSAERTGGSVSTLTIQRTQQEDSAVYLCASITLNTEAFFGQGTRLTVV.

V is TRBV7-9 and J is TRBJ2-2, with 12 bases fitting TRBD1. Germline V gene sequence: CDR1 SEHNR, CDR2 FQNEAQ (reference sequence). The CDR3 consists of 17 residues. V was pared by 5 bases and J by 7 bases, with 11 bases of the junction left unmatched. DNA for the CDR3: TGTGCCAGCAGCCCGGGACAGGGGGCACAAGGCGGCGGGGAGCTGTTTTTT. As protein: CASSPGQGAQGGGELFF.

The CDR3 loop reads CASSLTGAGNTEAFF. In DNA form, the CDR3 reads TGTGCCAGCAGCCTAACAGGGGCGGGGAACACTGAAGCTTTCTTT. The rearrangement joins TRBV14 to TRBJ1-1; 7 nucleotides match TRBD1. The CDR3 is made up of 15 amino acids. V lost 4 bases and J lost 1; bases outside the gene matches: 6. In germline, CDR1 is SGHDN, CDR2 FVKESK.

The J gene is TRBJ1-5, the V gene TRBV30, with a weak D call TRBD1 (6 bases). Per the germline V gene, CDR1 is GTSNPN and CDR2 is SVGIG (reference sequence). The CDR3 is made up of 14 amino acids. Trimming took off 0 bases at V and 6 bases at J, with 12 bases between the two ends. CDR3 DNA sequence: TGTGCCTGGAGTGTACAGGGCGCGGGTCAGCCCCAGCATTTT. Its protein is CAWSVQGAGQPQHF.

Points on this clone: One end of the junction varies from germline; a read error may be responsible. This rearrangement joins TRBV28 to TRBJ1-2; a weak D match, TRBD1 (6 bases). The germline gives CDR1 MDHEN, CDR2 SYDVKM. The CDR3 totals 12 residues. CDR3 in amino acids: CASTTTGSHPAF. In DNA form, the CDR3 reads TGTGCCAGCACCACGACAGGATCCCACCCTGCCTTC.

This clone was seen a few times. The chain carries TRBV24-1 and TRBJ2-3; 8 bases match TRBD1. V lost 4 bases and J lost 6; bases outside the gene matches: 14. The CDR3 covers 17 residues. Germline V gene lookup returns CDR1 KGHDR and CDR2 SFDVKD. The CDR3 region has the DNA TGTGCCACCAGTGACAACGACAGGGGCTACCTCTGGGATACGCAGTATTTT. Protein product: CATSDNDRGYLWDTQYF.

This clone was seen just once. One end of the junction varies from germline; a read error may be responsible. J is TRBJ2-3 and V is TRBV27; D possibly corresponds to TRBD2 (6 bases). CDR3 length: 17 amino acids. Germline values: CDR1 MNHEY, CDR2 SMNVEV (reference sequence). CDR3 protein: CASNLRFESGGTDTQYF. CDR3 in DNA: TGTGCCAGCAATTTACGATTCGAGTCGGGGGGCACAGATACGCAGTATTTT.

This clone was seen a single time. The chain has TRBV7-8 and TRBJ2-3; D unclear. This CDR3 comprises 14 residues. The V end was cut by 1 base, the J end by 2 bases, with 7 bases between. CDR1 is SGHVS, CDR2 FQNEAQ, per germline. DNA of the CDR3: TGTGCCAGCAGCTTAGTACTATACACAGATACGCAGTATTTT. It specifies CASSLVLYTDTQYF. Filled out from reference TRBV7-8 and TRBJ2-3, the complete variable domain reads GAGVSQSPRYKVAKRGQDVALRCDPISGHVSLFWYQQALGQGPEFLTYFQNEAQLDKSGLPSDRFFAERPEGSVSTLKIQRTQQEDSAVYLCASSLVLYTDTQYFGPGTRLTVL.

CDR3 protein: CATSRARREDEKLFF. CDR3 nucleotide sequence: TGTGCCACCAGCAGAGCTCGCAGGGAGGATGAAAAACTGTTTTTT. The rearrangement links TRBV15 to TRBJ1-4; D possibly corresponds to TRBD1 (5 bases). There are 15 residues in the CDR3. The germline V and J ends were trimmed by 1 base and 6 bases, with 12 bases remaining between them. Germline V gene data show CDR1 as LNHNV and CDR2 as YYDKDF (reference sequence).

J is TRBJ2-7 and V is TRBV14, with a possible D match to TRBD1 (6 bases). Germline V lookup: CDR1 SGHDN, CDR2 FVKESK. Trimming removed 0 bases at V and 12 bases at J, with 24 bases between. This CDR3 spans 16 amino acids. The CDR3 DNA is TGTGCCAGCAGCCAAGATCCTGGCAGTACCCGAGGGGGTCTGTACTTC. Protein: CASSQDPGSTRGGLYF.

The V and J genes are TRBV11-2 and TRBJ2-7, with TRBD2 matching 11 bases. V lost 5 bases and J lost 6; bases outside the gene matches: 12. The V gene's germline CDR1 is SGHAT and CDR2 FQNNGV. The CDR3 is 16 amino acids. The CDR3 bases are TGTGCCAGCAGCCCGCCGGGTAGCGGGGGGGTAGGCGAGCAGTACTTC. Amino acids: CASSPPGSGGVGEQYF.

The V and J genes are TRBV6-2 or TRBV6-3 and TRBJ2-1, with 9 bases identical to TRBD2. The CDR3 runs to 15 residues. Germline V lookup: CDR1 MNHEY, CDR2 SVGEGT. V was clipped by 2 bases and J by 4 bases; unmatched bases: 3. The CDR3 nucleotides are TGTGCCAGCAGTTACCCGGGACTAGCATACAATGAGCAGTTCTTC. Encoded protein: CASSYPGLAYNEQFF.

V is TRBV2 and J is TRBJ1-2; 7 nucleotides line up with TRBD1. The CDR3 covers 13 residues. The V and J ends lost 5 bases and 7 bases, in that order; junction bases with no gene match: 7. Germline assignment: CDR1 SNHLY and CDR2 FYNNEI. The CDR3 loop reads CASSLEGAIGYTF. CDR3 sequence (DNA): TGTGCCAGCAGTTTGGAGGGGGCGATTGGCTACACCTTC.

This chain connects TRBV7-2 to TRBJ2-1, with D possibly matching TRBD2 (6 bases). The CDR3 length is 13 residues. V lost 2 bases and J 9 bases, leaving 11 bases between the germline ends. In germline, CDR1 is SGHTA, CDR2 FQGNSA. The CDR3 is CASSLIGGAEQFF. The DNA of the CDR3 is TGTGCCAGCAGCTTAATCGGGGGAGCTGAGCAGTTCTTC. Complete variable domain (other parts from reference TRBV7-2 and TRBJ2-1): GAGVSQSPSNKVTEKGKDVELRCDPISGHTALYWYRQSLGQGLEFLIYFQGNSAPDKSGLPSDRFSAERTGGSVSTLTIQRTQQEDSAVYLCASSLIGGAEQFFGPGTRLTVL.

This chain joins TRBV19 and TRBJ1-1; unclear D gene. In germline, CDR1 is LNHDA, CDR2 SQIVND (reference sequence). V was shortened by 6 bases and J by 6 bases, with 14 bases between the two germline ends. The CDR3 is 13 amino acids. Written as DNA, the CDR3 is TGTGCCAGTAGAGAGCAGTCGGCGGCTGAAGCTTTCTTT. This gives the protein CASREQSAAEAFF.